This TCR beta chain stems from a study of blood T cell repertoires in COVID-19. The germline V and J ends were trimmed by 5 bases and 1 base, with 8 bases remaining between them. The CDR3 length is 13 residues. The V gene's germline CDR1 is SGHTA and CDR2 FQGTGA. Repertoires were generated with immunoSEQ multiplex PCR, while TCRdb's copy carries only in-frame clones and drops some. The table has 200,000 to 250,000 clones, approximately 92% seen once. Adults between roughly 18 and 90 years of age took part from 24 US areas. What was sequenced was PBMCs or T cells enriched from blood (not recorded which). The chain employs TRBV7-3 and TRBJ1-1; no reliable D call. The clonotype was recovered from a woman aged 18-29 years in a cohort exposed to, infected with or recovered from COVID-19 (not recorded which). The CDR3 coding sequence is TGTGCCAGCAGCCTGACACCGAACACTGAAGCTTTCTTT. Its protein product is CASSLTPNTEAFF.